This entry describes one T cell receptor (beta chain). The antigen remains undetermined. Relapse after autologous stem cell transplantation occurred in every patient, and brentuximab vedotin exposure varied. Patients showed best responses of complete response, partial response or progressive disease. The protocol was immunoSEQ multiplex PCR, while the TCRdb copy is restricted to in-frame clones and leaves out a portion. The sample has tens of thousands of clones; approximately 81% are singletons. This record comes from a study of PD-1 blockade in classical Hodgkin lymphoma. Overall study context: Each patient was given nivolumab 3 mg/kg through a vein every 2 weeks. Study findings and constraints: Complete responders' baseline diversity resembled that of newly diagnosed patients. TCR diversity in CD4+, not CD8+, cells rose significantly by C4D1.

Germline CDR1 LNHDA, CDR2 SQIVND (reference sequence). Trimming took 0 bases from V and 5 from J, leaving 13 bases between them. This CDR3 has 15 residues. The material was peripheral blood mononuclear cells (PBMCs), obtained at baseline. This chain joins TRBV19 and TRBJ2-5; D unclear. The origin of this receptor is a human donor with classical Hodgkin lymphoma. The CDR3: CASSIDGPTRETQYF. DNA for the CDR3: TGTGCCAGTAGTATAGATGGACCAACCCGGGAGACCCAGTACTTC. Combining the CDR3 with reference TRBV19 and TRBJ2-5 gives the whole variable domain DGGITQSPKYLFRKEGQNVTLSCEQNLNHDAMYWYRQDPGQGLRLIYYSQIVNDFQKGDIAEGYSVSREKKESFPLTVTSAQKNPTAFYLCASSIDGPTRETQYFGPGTRLLVL.